Each of the 8 T cell receptor beta chains below was sequenced from the same sample in a study of blood T cell repertoires in COVID-19. Sequenced by immunoSEQ multiplex PCR; TCRdb stores in-frame clones only, minus some. The data show over 250,000 clones, with roughly 80% seen just once and roughly 4% held by the top ten. The material sequenced was PBMCs or T cells enriched from blood (not recorded which). The receptors derive from a man aged 25-40 years with acute COVID-19.

The V and J genes are TRBV28 and TRBJ2-2, with 7 nucleotides matching TRBD2. The germline gives CDR1 MDHEN, CDR2 SYDVKM. This CDR3 comprises 15 residues. The V gene end was trimmed by 5 bases and the J gene end by 7 bases; junction bases not matched to a gene: 10. CDR3 in amino acids: CASSLGGIAGGELFF. DNA for the CDR3: TGTGCCAGCAGTCTGGGGGGGATCGCCGGCGGGGAGCTGTTTTTT. Full variable domain (rest looked up from reference TRBV28 and TRBJ2-2): DVKVTQSSRYLVKRTGEKVFLECVQDMDHENMFWYRQDPGLGLRLIYFSYDVKMKEKGDIPEGYSVSREKKERFSLILESASTNQTSMYLCASSLGGIAGGELFFGEGSRLTVL.

V gene TRBV24-1 combines with J gene TRBJ1-2; D not resolved. V dropped 9 bases and J dropped 5 bases, with 12 bases sitting between them. CDR1 KGHDR and CDR2 SFDVKD come from the germline V gene. The CDR3 totals 12 residues. The CDR3, as DNA: TGTGCCACCTCTTCCGGGAGGTATGGCTACACCTTC. Its protein product is CATSSGRYGYTF.

The chain joins TRBV18 to TRBJ2-3; the match to TRBD2 covers 8 bases. CDR1 KGHSH and CDR2 LQKENI come from the germline V gene. The V and J ends lost 6 bases and 4 bases, in that order; junction bases with no gene match: 6. The CDR3 runs 14 residues. The CDR3 spells CASSQAGAADTQYF. The CDR3 DNA follows: TGTGCCAGCTCCCAAGCGGGAGCAGCAGATACGCAGTATTTT.

The chain recombines TRBV27 with TRBJ1-5; 7 bases map to TRBD1. CDR3 length: 15 residues. The germline V gene encodes CDR1 MNHEY and CDR2 SMNVEV (reference sequence). V trimming: 2 bases; J trimming: 6 bases; junction bases outside the gene matches: 7. In DNA form, the CDR3 reads TGTGCCAGCAGTTTAACAGGGGCGCAGGTTCAGCCCCAGCATTTT. Protein product: CASSLTGAQVQPQHF.

The chain's CDR3 is CASSPLEGLTDTQYF. The CDR3 region has the DNA TGTGCCAGCAGCCCCCTTGAGGGCCTCACAGATACGCAGTATTTT. V usage is TRBV6-2 or TRBV6-3 and J usage is TRBJ2-3; a possible D gene is TRBD2 (5 bases). The germline V gene has CDR1 MNHEY and CDR2 SVGEGT. V shed 6 bases and J shed 2 bases, with 15 bases lying between them. This CDR3 has 15 residues.

V and J are TRBV5-5 and TRBJ2-2; 9 bases are a match to TRBD2. CDR3 length: 17 residues. J gave up 0 bases and V 2 bases, and 5 bases lay outside the gene matches. CDR1 and CDR2 from the germline V gene are SGHKS and YYEKEE (reference sequence). CDR3 amino acids: CASSFRLAATNTGELFF. The CDR3 DNA follows: TGTGCCAGCAGCTTTAGACTAGCGGCAACGAACACCGGGGAGCTGTTTTTT.

This clone was seen just once. This chain connects TRBV5-1 to TRBJ1-6, with a possible D match to TRBD1 (6 bases). Trimming shortened V by 0 bases and J by 7 bases, and 17 bases separated the two germline ends. Looked up from germline, CDR1 is SGHRS and CDR2 is YFSETQ. The length of the CDR3 is 17 residues. The CDR3 spells CASSLAHPGQTNSPLHF. The CDR3 bases are TGCGCCAGCAGCTTGGCCCACCCCGGACAGACAAATTCACCCCTCCACTTT.

The table lists this clone with a count of one. The chain has TRBV28 and TRBJ2-7, with D perhaps TRBD2 (5 bases). V lost 8 bases to trimming and J lost 0 bases, with 14 bases between them. This CDR3 is built from 14 residues. CDR1 and CDR2 (germline): MDHEN, SYDVKM. CDR3 in amino acids: CASRGGPTSYEQYV. The CDR3 coding sequence is TGTGCCAGCCGGGGTGGACCCACCTCCTACGAGCAGTACGTC.